This T cell receptor (beta chain) stems from a study of blood T cell repertoires in COVID-19. On the study more broadly: Sites across the United States, Italy and Spain contributed samples from acute and convalescent COVID-19.

This clone was observed a few times. Libraries were prepared by immunoSEQ multiplex PCR; TCRdb keeps only in-frame clonotypes and omits some of them. This table holds roughly 160,000 clones, roughly 88% found once. The receptor comes from a man between 18 and 29 years old with acute or convalescent COVID-19. Sequencing was performed on peripheral blood.

The CDR3 protein is CASSLGSTAPDTGELFF. In DNA, the CDR3 is TGTGCCAGCAGCTTGGGCTCGACAGCCCCTGACACCGGGGAGCTGTTTTTT. V gene TRBV5-6 combines with J gene TRBJ2-2; a possible D gene is TRBD1 (5 bases). CDR1 and CDR2 from the germline V gene are SGHDT and YYEEEE. Trimming left V 0 bases short and J 3 bases short, with 15 bases between. The CDR3 length is 17 residues. The full variable domain, rest sourced from reference TRBV5-6 and TRBJ2-2, is DAGVTQSPTHLIKTRGQQVTLRCSPKSGHDTVSWYQQALGQGPQFIFQYYEEEERQRGNFPDRFSGHQFPNYSSELNVNALLLGDSALYLCASSLGSTAPDTGELFFGEGSRLTVL.